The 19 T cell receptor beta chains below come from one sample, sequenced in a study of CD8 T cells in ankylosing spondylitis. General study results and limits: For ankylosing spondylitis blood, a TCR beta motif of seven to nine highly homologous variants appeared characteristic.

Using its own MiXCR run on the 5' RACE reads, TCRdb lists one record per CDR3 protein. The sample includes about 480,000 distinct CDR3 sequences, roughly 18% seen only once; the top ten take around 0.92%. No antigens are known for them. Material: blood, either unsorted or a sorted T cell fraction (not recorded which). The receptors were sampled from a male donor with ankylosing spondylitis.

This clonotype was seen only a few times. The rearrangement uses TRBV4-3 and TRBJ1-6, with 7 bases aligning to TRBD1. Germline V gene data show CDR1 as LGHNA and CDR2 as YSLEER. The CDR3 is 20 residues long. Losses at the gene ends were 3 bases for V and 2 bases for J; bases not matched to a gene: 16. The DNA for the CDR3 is TGCGCCAGCAGCCAGGTAGCCCCCTCCTCGGGACAGACCTATAATTCACCCCTCCACTTT. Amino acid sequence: CASSQVAPSSGQTYNSPLHF.

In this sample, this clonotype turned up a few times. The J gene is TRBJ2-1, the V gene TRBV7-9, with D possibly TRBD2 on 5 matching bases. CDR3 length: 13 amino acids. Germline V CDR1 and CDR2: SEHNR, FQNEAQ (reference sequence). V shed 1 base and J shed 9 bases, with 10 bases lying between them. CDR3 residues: CASSLGGSAEQFF. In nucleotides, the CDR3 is TGTGCCAGCAGCTTAGGAGGTAGCGCTGAGCAGTTCTTC.

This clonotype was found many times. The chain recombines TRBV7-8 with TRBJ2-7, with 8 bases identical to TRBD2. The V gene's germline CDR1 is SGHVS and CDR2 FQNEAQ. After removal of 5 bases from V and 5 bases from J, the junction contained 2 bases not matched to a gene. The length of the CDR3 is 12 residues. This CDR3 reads CASSPGGHEQYF. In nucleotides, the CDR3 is TGTGCCAGCAGCCCGGGAGGGCACGAGCAGTACTTC.

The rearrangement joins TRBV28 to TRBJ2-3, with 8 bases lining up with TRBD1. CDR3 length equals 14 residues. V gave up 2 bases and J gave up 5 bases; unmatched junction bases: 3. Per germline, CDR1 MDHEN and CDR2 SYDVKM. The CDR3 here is CASSLPTGGDTQYF. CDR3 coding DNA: TGTGCCAGCAGTTTACCCACAGGGGGAGATACGCAGTATTTT.

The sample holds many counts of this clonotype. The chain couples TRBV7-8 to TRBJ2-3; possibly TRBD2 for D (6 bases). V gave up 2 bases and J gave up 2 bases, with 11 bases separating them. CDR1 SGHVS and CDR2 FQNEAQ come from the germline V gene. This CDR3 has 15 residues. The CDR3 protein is CASSLREISTDTQYF. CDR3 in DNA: TGTGCCAGCAGCTTACGGGAGATCTCCACAGATACGCAGTATTTT. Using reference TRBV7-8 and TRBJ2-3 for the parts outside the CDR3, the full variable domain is GAGVSQSPRYKVAKRGQDVALRCDPISGHVSLFWYQQALGQGPEFLTYFQNEAQLDKSGLPSDRFFAERPEGSVSTLKIQRTQQEDSAVYLCASSLREISTDTQYFGPGTRLTVL.

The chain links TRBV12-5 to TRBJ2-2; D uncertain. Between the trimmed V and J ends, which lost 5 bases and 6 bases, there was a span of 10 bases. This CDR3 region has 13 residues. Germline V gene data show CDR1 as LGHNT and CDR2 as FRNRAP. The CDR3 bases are TGTGCTAGTGGTCCCGAGTGGGCCGGGGAGCTGTTTTTT. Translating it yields CASGPEWAGELFF.

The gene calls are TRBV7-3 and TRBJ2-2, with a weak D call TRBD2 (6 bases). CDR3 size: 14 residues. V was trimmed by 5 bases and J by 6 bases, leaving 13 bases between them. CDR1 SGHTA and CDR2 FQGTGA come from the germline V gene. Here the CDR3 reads CASSPTRLAGELFF. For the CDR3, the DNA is TGTGCCAGCAGCCCGACTAGGTTGGCCGGGGAGCTGTTTTTT.

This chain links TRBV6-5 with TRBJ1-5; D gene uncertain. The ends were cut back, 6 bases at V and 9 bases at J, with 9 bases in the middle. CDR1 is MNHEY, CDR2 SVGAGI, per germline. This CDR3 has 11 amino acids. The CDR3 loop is CASSPRSPQHF. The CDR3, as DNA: TGTGCCAGCAGCCCTCGATCGCCCCAGCATTTT.

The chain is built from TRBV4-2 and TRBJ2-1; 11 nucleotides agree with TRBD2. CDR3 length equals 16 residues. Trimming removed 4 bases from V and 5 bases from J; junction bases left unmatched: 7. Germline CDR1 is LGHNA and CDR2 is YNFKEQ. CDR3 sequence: CASSRGLGLADNEQFF. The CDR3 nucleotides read TGTGCCAGCAGCCGCGGGTTGGGACTAGCGGACAATGAGCAGTTCTTC.

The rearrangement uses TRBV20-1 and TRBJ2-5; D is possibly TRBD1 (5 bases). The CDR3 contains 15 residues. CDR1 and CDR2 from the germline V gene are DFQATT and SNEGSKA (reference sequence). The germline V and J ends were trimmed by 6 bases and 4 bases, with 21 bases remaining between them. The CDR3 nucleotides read TGCAGTGCAGCCGTACGGCGGCAGGGAAGAGAGACCCAGTACTTC. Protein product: CSAAVRRQGRETQYF.

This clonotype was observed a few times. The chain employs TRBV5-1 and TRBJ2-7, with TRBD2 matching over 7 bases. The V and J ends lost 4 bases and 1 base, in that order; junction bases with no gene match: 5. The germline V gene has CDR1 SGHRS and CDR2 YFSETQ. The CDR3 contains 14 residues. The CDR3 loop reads CASSTGLESYEQYF. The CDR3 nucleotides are TGCGCCAGCAGCACAGGACTAGAGTCCTACGAGCAGTACTTC.

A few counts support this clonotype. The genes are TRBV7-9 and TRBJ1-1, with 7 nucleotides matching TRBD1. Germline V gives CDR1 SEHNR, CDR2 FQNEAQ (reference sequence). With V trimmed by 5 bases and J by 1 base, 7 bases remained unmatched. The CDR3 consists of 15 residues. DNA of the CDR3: TGTGCCAGCAGCATTGGAGACAGGGCGAACACTGAAGCTTTCTTT. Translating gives CASSIGDRANTEAFF.

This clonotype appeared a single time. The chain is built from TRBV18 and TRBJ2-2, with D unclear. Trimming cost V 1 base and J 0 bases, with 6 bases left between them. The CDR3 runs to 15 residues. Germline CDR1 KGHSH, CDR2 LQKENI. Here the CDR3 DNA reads TGTGCCAGCTCACCACAGGGTCCGAACACCGGGGAGCTGTTTTTT. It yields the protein CASSPQGPNTGELFF.

The CDR3 nucleotides are TGTGCCAGCAGCACATGGGCCCGCCAAGAGACCCAGTACTTC. Residues: CASSTWARQETQYF. V is TRBV12-3 or TRBV12-4 and J is TRBJ2-5, with D uncertain. Trimming shortened V by 6 bases and J by 1 base, and 12 bases separated the two germline ends. The CDR3 is 14 amino acids.

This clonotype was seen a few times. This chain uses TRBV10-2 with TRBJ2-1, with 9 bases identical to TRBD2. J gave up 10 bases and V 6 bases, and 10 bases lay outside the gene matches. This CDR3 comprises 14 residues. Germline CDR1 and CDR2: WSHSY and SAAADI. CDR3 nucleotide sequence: TGCGCCAGCAGGGGGGGCGGGAGGGCCAGGGAGCAGTTCTTC. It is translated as CASRGGGRAREQFF.

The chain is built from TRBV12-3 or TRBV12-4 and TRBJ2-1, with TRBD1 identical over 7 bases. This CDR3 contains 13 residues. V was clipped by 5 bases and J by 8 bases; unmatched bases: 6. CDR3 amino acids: CASSQTGNYEQFF. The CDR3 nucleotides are TGTGCCAGCAGTCAGACAGGGAATTATGAGCAGTTCTTC.

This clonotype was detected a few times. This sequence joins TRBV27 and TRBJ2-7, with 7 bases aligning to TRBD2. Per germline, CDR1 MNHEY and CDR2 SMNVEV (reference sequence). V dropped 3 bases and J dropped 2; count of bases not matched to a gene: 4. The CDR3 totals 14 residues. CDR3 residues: CASSLGGTTYEQYF. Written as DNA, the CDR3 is TGTGCCAGCAGTTTGGGGGGGACCACCTACGAGCAGTACTTC.

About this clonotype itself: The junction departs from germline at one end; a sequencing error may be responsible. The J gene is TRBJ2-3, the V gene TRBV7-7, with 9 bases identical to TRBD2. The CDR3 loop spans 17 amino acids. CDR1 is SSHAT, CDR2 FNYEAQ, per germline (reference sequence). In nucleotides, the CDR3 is TGTGCTAGCAGCCCACTTTCTGGGGGACTAGCTGCAGATACGCAGTATTTT. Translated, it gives CASSPLSGGLAADTQYF.

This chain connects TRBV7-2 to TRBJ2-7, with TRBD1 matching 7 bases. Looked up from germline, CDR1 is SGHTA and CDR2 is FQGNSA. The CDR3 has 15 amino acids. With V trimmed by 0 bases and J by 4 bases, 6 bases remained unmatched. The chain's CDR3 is CASSLAGDSRYEQYF. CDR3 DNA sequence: TGTGCCAGCAGCTTAGCGGGGGACAGTCGATACGAGCAGTACTTC.